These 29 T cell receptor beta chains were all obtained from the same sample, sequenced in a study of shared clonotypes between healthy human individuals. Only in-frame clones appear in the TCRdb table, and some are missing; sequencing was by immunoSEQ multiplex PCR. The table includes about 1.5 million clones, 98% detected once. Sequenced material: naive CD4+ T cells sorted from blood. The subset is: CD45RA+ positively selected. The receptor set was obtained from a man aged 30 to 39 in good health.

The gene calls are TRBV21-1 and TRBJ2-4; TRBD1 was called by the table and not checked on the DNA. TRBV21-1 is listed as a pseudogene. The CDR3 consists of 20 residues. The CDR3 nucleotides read TGTGCCAGCAGTAAAGAAAACAGGTCACGAACCAAATTAGCCAAAAACATTCAGTACTTC. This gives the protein CASSKENRSRTKLAKNIQYF.

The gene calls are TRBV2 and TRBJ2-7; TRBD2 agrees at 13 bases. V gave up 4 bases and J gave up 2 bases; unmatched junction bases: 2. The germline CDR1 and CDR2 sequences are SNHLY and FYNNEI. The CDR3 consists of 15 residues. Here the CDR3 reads CASSGGLAGTYEQYF. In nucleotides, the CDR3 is TGTGCCAGCAGTGGGGGACTAGCGGGAACCTACGAGCAGTACTTC. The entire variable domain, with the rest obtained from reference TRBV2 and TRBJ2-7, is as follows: EPEVTQTPSHQVTQMGQEVILRCVPISNHLYFYWYRQILGQKVEFLVSFYNNEISEKSEIFDDQFSVERPDGSNFTLKIRSTKLEDSAMYFCASSGGLAGTYEQYFGPGTRLTVT.

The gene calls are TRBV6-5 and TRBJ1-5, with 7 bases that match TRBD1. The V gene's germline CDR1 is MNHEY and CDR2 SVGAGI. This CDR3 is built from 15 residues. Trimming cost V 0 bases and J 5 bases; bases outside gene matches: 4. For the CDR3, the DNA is TGTGCCAGCAGTTACTCGACAGGGAGAGATCAGCCCCAGCATTTT. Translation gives CASSYSTGRDQPQHF.

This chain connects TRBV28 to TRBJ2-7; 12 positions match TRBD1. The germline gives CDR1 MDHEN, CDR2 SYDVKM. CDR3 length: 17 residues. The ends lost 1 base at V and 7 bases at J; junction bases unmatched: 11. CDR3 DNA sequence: TGTGCCAGCAGTTTATTTCGGGGGGACAGGGGGCACGGAGAGCAGTACTTC. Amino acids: CASSLFRGDRGHGEQYF.

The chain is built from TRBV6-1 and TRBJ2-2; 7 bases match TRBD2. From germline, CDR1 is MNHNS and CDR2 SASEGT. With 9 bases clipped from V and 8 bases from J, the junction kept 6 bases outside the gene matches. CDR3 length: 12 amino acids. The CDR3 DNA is TGTGCCAGTCAACAAGCGGGGGGGGAGCTGTTTTTT. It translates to CASQQAGGELFF.

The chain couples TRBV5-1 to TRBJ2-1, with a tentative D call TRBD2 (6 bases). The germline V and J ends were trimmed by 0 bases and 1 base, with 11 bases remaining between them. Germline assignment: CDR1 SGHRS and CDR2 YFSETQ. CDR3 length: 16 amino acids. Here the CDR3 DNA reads TGCGCCAGCAGCTTGGTTCCGGGAGCGTCCTACAATGAGCAGTTCTTC. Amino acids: CASSLVPGASYNEQFF. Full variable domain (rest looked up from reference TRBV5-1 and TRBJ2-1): KAGVTQTPRYLIKTRGQQVTLSCSPISGHRSVSWYQQTPGQGLQFLFEYFSETQRNKGNFPGRFSGRQFSNSRSEMNVSTLELGDSALYLCASSLVPGASYNEQFFGPGTRLTVL.

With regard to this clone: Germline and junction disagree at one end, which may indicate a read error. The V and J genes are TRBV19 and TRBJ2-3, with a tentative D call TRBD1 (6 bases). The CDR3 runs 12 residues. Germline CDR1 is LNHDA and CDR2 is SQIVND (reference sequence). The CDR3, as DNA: TGTGCCAGTAGTCCAAGGACAGATTGGTGGCATTTT. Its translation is CASSPRTDWWHF.

The CDR3 here is CASSQDHNSNEQFF. CDR3 nucleotide sequence: TGTGCCAGCAGCCAAGATCACAACTCCAATGAGCAGTTCTTC. The chain is built from TRBV14 and TRBJ2-1; no definite D call. Trimming pared 0 bases from V and 6 bases from J, leaving 9 bases between. Germline V gene lookup returns CDR1 SGHDN and CDR2 FVKESK. This CDR3 has 14 amino acids.

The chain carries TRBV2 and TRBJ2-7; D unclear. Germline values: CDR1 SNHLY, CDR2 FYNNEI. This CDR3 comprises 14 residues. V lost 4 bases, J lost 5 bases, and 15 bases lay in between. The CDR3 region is CASSVGPRRHEQYF. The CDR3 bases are TGTGCCAGCAGTGTCGGTCCCCGGCGTCACGAGCAGTACTTC.

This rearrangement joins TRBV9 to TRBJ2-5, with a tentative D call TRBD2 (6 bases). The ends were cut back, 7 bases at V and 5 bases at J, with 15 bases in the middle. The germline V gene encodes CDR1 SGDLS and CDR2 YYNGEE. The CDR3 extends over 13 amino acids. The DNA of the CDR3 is TGTGCCAGCGGTAGCGGTTTACTCGAGACCCAGTACTTC. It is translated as CASGSGLLETQYF.

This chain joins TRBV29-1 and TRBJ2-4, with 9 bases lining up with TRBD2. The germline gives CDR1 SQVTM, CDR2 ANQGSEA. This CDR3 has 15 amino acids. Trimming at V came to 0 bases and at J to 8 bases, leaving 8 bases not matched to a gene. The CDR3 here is CSVEDPAGGPDIQYF. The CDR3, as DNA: TGCAGCGTTGAAGATCCGGCGGGAGGGCCTGACATTCAGTACTTC.

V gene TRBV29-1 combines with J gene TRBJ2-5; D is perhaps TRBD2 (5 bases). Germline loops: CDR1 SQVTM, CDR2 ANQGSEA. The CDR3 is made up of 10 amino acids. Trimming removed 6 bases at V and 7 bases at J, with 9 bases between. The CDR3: CSVHEGTQYF. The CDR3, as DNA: TGCAGCGTACATGAGGGGACCCAGTACTTC.

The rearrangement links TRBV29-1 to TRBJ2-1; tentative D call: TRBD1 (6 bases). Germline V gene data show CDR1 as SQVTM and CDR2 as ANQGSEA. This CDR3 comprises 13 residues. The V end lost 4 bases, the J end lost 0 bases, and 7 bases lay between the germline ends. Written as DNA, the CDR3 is TGCAGCGTTGGACAGGACTCCTACAATGAGCAGTTCTTC. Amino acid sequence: CSVGQDSYNEQFF.

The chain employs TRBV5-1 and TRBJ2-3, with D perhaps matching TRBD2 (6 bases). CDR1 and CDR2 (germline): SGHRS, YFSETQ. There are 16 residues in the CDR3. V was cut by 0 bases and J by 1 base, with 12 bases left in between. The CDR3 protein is CASSLAGTVGTDTQYF. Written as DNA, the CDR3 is TGCGCCAGCAGCTTGGCAGGGACTGTGGGCACAGATACGCAGTATTTT.

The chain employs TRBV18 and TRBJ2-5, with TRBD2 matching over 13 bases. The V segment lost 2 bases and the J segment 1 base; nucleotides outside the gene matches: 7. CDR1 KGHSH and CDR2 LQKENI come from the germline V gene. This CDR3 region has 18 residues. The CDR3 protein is CASSPKYGTSGIQETQYF. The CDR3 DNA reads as TGTGCCAGCTCACCAAAATACGGGACTAGCGGGATCCAAGAGACCCAGTACTTC.

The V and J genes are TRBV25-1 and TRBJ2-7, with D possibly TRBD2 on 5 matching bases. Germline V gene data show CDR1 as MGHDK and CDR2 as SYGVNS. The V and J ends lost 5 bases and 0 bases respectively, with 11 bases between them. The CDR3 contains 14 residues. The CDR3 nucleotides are TGTGCCAGCAGTAGGCGGGTGAGCTCCTACGAGCAGTACTTC. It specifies CASSRRVSSYEQYF.

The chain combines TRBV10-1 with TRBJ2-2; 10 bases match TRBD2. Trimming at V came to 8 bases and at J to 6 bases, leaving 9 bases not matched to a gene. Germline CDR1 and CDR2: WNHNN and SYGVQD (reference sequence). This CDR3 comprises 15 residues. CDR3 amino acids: CASSRSGRESGELFF. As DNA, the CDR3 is TGCGCCAGCTCGCGAAGCGGGAGGGAATCCGGGGAGCTGTTTTTT.

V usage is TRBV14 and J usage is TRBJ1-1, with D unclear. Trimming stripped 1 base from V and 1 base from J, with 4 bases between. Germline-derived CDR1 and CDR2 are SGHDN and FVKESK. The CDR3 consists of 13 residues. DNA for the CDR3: TGTGCCAGCAGCCAAGTACGGAACACTGAAGCTTTCTTT. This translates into CASSQVRNTEAFF.

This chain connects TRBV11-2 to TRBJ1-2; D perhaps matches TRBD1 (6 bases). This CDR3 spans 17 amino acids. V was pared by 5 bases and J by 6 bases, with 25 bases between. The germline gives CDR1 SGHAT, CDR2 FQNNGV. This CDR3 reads CASSHPSWLGGEDGYTF. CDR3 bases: TGTGCCAGCAGCCACCCTTCCTGGTTGGGGGGCGAAGATGGCTACACCTTC.

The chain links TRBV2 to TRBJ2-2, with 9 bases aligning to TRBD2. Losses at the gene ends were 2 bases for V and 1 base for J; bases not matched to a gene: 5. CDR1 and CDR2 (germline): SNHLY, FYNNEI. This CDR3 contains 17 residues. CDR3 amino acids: CASSEFLLAGNTGELFF. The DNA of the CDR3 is TGTGCCAGCAGTGAATTTTTACTAGCGGGGAACACCGGGGAGCTGTTTTTT.

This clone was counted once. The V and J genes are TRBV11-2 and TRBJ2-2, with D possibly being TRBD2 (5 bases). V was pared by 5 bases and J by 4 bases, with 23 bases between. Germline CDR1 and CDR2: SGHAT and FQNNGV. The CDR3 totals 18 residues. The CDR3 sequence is CASSPRSITLRGTGELFF. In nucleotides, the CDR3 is TGTGCCAGCAGCCCTAGGTCCATAACCCTTCGGGGCACCGGGGAGCTGTTTTTT.

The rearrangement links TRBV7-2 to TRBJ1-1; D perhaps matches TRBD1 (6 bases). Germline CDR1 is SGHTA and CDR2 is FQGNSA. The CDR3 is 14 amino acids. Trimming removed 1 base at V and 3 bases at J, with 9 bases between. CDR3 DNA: TGTGCCAGCAGCTTAGGGCAGGGGTACACTGAAGCTTTCTTT. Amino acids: CASSLGQGYTEAFF.

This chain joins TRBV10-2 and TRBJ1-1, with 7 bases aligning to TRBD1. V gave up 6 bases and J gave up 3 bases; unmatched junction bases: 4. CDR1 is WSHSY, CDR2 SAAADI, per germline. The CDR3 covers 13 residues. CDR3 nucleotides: TGCGCCAGCAGGCAGACAGGGCACACTGAAGCTTTCTTT. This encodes CASRQTGHTEAFF.

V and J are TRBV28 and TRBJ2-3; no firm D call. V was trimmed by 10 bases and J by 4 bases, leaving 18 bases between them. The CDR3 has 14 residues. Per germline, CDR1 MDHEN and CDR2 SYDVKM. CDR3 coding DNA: TGTGCCACCGTAATAGCTTGGCCCCCAGATACGCAGTATTTT. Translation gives CATVIAWPPDTQYF.

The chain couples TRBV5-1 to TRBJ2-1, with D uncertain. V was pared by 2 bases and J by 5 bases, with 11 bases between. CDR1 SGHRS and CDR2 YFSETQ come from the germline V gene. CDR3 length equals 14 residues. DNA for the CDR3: TGCGCCAGCAGCTTTTTCGTTCAGAACAATGAGCAGTTCTTC. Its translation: CASSFFVQNNEQFF. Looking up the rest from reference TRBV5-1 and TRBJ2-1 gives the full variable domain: KAGVTQTPRYLIKTRGQQVTLSCSPISGHRSVSWYQQTPGQGLQFLFEYFSETQRNKGNFPGRFSGRQFSNSRSEMNVSTLELGDSALYLCASSFFVQNNEQFFGPGTRLTVL.

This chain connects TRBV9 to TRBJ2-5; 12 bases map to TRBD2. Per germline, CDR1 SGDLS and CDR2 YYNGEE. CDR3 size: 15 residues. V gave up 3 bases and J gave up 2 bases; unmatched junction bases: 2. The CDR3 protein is CASSGTSGAQETQYF. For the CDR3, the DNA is TGTGCCAGCAGCGGGACTAGCGGGGCGCAAGAGACCCAGTACTTC.

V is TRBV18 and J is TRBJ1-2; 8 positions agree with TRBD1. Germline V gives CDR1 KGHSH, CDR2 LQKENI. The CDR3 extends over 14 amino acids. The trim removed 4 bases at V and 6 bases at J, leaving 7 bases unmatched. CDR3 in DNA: TGTGCCAGCTCACAGGCAGGGGGCTCCCATGGCTACACCTTC. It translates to CASSQAGGSHGYTF.

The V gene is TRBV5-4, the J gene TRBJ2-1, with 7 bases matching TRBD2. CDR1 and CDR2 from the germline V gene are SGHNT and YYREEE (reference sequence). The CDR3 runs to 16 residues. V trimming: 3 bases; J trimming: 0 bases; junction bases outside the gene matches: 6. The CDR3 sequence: CASSSRRESSYNEQFF. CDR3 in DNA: TGTGCCAGCAGCTCACGGCGGGAGAGCTCCTACAATGAGCAGTTCTTC.

In nucleotides, the CDR3 is TGTGCCAGCAGGCAAACCGGGACAGCTAAAAACACTGAAGCTTTCTTT. Its translation: CASRQTGTAKNTEAFF. The chain has TRBV14 and TRBJ1-1; TRBD1 agrees at 7 bases. The CDR3 consists of 16 residues. V trimming: 6 bases; J trimming: 2 bases; junction bases outside the gene matches: 12. The germline V gene encodes CDR1 SGHDN and CDR2 FVKESK. The variable domain in full, completed from reference TRBV14 and TRBJ1-1, reads EAGVTQFPSHSVIEKGQTVTLRCDPISGHDNLYWYRRVMGKEIKFLLHFVKESKQDESGMPNNRFLAERTGGTYSTLKVQPAELEDSGVYFCASRQTGTAKNTEAFFGQGTRLTVV.